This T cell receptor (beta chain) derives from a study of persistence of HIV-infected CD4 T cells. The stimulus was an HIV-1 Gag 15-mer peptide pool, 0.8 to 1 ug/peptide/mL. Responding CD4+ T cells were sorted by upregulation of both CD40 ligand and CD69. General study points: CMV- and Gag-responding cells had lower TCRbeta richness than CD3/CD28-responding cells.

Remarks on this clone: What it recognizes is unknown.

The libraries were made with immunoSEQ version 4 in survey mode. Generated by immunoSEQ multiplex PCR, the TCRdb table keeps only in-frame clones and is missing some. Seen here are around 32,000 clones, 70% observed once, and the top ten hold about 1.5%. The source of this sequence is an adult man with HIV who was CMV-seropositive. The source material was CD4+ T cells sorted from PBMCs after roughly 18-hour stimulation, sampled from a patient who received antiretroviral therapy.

The CDR3 here is CSASNPGPPNTEAFF. As DNA, the CDR3 is TGCAGTGCTAGTAACCCGGGACCGCCGAACACTGAAGCTTTCTTT. The rearrangement uses TRBV20-1 and TRBJ1-1; tentatively, D is TRBD1 (5 bases). Germline CDR1 and CDR2: DFQATT and SNEGSKA (reference sequence). V was trimmed by 3 bases and J by 1 base, leaving 15 bases between them. This CDR3 is built from 15 residues.